Sequencing of this T cell receptor beta chain was carried out in a study of shared clonotypes between healthy human individuals. Method: immunoSEQ multiplex PCR; TCRdb's copy keeps in-frame clones and lacks some. The repertoire holds approximately 2,300,000 clones, with 92% as singletons. This CDR3 has 15 amino acids. The J segment lost 2 bases and the V segment lost 4 bases, leaving 5 bases of the junction unmatched. Germline CDR1 reads SGHRS; CDR2 reads YFSETQ. This TCR was sampled from a man between 18 and 35 years old in good health. Some clones in this sample may be carry-over from other donors' samples. Input material: naive CD4+ T cells from PBMCs. The sample's subset: CD45RA+ positively selected. The gene calls are TRBV5-1 and TRBJ2-3; 9 nucleotides match TRBD2. The CDR3 DNA follows: TGCGCCAGCAGCGGGGTGGGACTAGCCACAGATACGCAGTATTTT. Amino acids: CASSGVGLATDTQYF.